This passage covers 20 T cell receptor beta chains from one sample sequenced in a study of T-cell reconstitution after alpha-beta-depleted transplantation in children. Unique molecular identifiers featured in how the TCRbeta library was prepared. TCRdb reprocessed the PCR reads with MiXCR, giving one entry per CDR3 protein. The sample carries roughly 300,000 distinct CDR3 sequences, under 14% recorded once. The material sequenced was peripheral blood, taken 180 days after TCRalphabeta/CD19-depleted stem cell transplant. The receptors were gathered from a male patient between 2 and 15 years old who had a stem cell transplant for chronic granulomatous disease, so the T cells may come from the graft donor.

This clonotype was seen repeatedly, ten times or more. The genes are TRBV5-5 and TRBJ1-2; no clear D. This CDR3 region has 14 residues. V lost 2 bases and J lost 0, with 8 bases in between. Germline V gene data show CDR1 as SGHKS and CDR2 as YYEKEE (reference sequence). In nucleotides, the CDR3 is TGTGCCAGCAGCTTCTTCGGGACTAACTATGGCTACACCTTC. Translating it yields CASSFFGTNYGYTF.

This clonotype occurred many times. The chain uses TRBV28 and TRBJ1-1, with 8 nucleotides matching TRBD1. Per germline, CDR1 MDHEN and CDR2 SYDVKM. The CDR3 is made up of 15 amino acids. V dropped 7 bases and J dropped 1; count of bases not matched to a gene: 8. In DNA, the CDR3 is TGTGCCAGCAATTTCGGGACAGGAACGAACACTGAAGCTTTCTTT. Translated: CASNFGTGTNTEAFF. The complete variable domain, with remaining parts taken from reference TRBV28 and TRBJ1-1, reads DVKVTQSSRYLVKRTGEKVFLECVQDMDHENMFWYRQDPGLGLRLIYFSYDVKMKEKGDIPEGYSVSREKKERFSLILESASTNQTSMYLCASNFGTGTNTEAFFGQGTRLTVV.

This clonotype appeared many times. The genes are TRBV7-3 and TRBJ2-7; a weak D match, TRBD2 (6 bases). The germline V gene has CDR1 SGHTA and CDR2 FQGTGA. The ends were cut back, 5 bases at V and 4 bases at J, with 18 bases in the middle. The CDR3 has 15 amino acids. The CDR3 coding sequence is TGTGCCAGCAGCCTCGGAGGAGGGACCCTATACGAGCAGTACTTC. Translated: CASSLGGGTLYEQYF.

This clonotype was seen ten or more times. This CDR3 is CSVGTGTGVGYTGELFF. CDR3 coding DNA: TGCAGCGTTGGCACCGGGACAGGGGTCGGGTACACCGGGGAGCTGTTTTTT. V and J are TRBV29-1 and TRBJ2-2; 10 bases match TRBD1. CDR3 length: 17 amino acids. CDR1 and CDR2 (germline): SQVTM, ANQGSEA. V dropped 4 bases and J dropped 3; count of bases not matched to a gene: 11.

This clonotype showed up many times. This chain links TRBV4-1 with TRBJ2-7, with 9 bases identical to TRBD1. This CDR3 region has 15 residues. Germline CDR1 and CDR2: MGHRA and YSYEKL. The J segment lost 4 bases and the V segment lost 1 base, leaving 5 bases of the junction unmatched. CDR3 protein: CASSQVTGGAYEQYF. The CDR3 nucleotides read TGCGCCAGCAGCCAAGTAACAGGGGGCGCTTACGAGCAGTACTTC.

The sample holds many counts of this clonotype. The chain carries TRBV7-2 and TRBJ2-5, with TRBD2 matching 10 bases. The CDR3 is 14 residues long. V trimming: 7 bases; J trimming: 3 bases; junction bases outside the gene matches: 5. Germline V gene sequence: CDR1 SGHTA, CDR2 FQGNSA. The CDR3, as DNA: TGTGCCAGCAACCGCGGACTAGCGGAAGAGACCCAGTACTTC. Residues: CASNRGLAEETQYF.

This clonotype was seen ten or more times. The chain recombines TRBV7-3 with TRBJ1-5; D is perhaps TRBD1 (6 bases). The CDR3 runs 16 residues. Germline CDR1 is SGHTA and CDR2 is FQGTGA. V was trimmed by 4 bases and J by 1 base, leaving 14 bases between them. The CDR3 here is CASSSPGAGSNQPQHF. CDR3 DNA sequence: TGTGCCAGCAGCTCGCCAGGGGCAGGGAGCAATCAGCCCCAGCATTTT.

This clonotype was counted at least ten times. The rearrangement uses TRBV28 and TRBJ2-7; 10 bases are shared with TRBD1. The V gene end was trimmed by 5 bases and the J gene end by 0 bases; junction bases not matched to a gene: 1. The length of the CDR3 is 14 residues. CDR1 is MDHEN, CDR2 SYDVKM, per germline. The CDR3 nucleotides are TGTGCCAGCAGTGACAGGGGGCCCTCCTACGAGCAGTACTTC. Residues: CASSDRGPSYEQYF. Filled out from reference TRBV28 and TRBJ2-7, the complete variable domain reads DVKVTQSSRYLVKRTGEKVFLECVQDMDHENMFWYRQDPGLGLRLIYFSYDVKMKEKGDIPEGYSVSREKKERFSLILESASTNQTSMYLCASSDRGPSYEQYFGPGTRLTVT.

To note about this clonotype: This may arise from a read error, as a much more abundant clone is one base away. V and J are TRBV5-1 and TRBJ2-1; a weak D match, TRBD2 (6 bases). With 4 bases removed from V and 0 bases from J, the gap between germline ends came to 17 bases. There are 17 residues in the CDR3. Germline loops: CDR1 SGHRS, CDR2 YFSETQ. The CDR3 is CASSLAFSGSSYNEQFF. The CDR3 DNA is TGCGCCAGCAGCCTGGCTTTTAGCGGAAGCTCCTACAATGAGCAGTTCTTC.

This clonotype was counted a few times. V is TRBV7-2 and J is TRBJ2-1; TRBD2 matches 7 bases. This CDR3 comprises 17 residues. V lost 7 bases, J lost 6 bases, and 18 bases stayed unmatched. Germline-derived CDR1 and CDR2 are SGHTA and FQGNSA. DNA of the CDR3: TGTGCCAGCACCACTCTAGGGGCCGGGGGGAAAGGCAATGAGCAGTTCTTC. Its protein product is CASTTLGAGGKGNEQFF.

This clonotype was seen at least ten times. The J gene is TRBJ1-2, the V gene TRBV7-9; D remains unclear. V was pared by 5 bases and J by 2 bases, with 15 bases between. Per germline, CDR1 SEHNR and CDR2 FQNEAQ (reference sequence). The length of the CDR3 is 15 residues. CDR3 amino acids: CASSHPRTVNYGYTF. The CDR3 DNA reads TGTGCCAGCAGCCACCCCCGGACGGTCAACTATGGCTACACCTTC.

In this sample, this clonotype turned up many times. This chain joins TRBV20-1 and TRBJ2-7, with TRBD2 matching 11 bases. Losses at the gene ends were 4 bases for V and 1 base for J; bases not matched to a gene: 3. Germline CDR1 is DFQATT and CDR2 is SNEGSKA (reference sequence). CDR3 length equals 14 residues. The CDR3 loop reads CSAISGGESYEQYF. The CDR3 region has the DNA TGCAGTGCTATTAGCGGGGGGGAGTCCTACGAGCAGTACTTC.

The genes are TRBV29-1 and TRBJ1-1; the D gene is possibly TRBD1 (6 bases). V was shortened by 6 bases and J by 5 bases, with 10 bases between the two germline ends. From germline, CDR1 is SQVTM and CDR2 ANQGSEA. CDR3 length: 11 amino acids. CDR3 region: CSVDDRTEAFF. CDR3 nucleotides: TGCAGCGTAGATGACAGGACTGAAGCTTTCTTT.

On this clonotype: A read error may explain this, as a much larger clone is one base away. This chain joins TRBV7-2 and TRBJ1-5; no firm D call. V gave up 8 bases and J gave up 7 bases, with 15 bases separating them. The CDR3 sequence is 13 residues long. Germline-derived CDR1 and CDR2 are SGHTA and FQGNSA. CDR3 in amino acids: CASCRRLDQPQHF. In nucleotides, the CDR3 is TGTGCCAGCTGCCGCCGATTGGACCAGCCCCAGCATTTT. The full variable domain, in which reference TRBV7-2 and TRBJ1-5 provide the parts outside the CDR3, is GAGVSQSPSNKVTEKGKDVELRCDPISGHTALYWYRQSLGQGLEFLIYFQGNSAPDKSGLPSDRFSAERTGGSVSTLTIQRTQQEDSAVYLCASCRRLDQPQHFGDGTRLSIL.

This clonotype came up many times. This chain uses TRBV9 with TRBJ2-5; D unresolved. This CDR3 comprises 10 residues. Germline CDR1 and CDR2: SGDLS and YYNGEE. CDR3 region: CVQAAETQYF. In DNA, the CDR3 is TGTGTCCAAGCAGCAGAGACCCAGTACTTC.

Comment on this clonotype: Just one base apart from a much larger clone, this may be a read error. The gene calls are TRBV5-6 and TRBJ2-7; D possibly corresponds to TRBD2 (6 bases). V was clipped by 4 bases and J by 4 bases, with 15 bases between them. This CDR3 has 14 amino acids. In germline, CDR1 is SGHDT, CDR2 YYEEEE. CDR3 DNA sequence: TGTGCCAGCAGCGCGGGACGGATGAGTTACGAGCAGTACTTC. Amino acids: CASSAGRMSYEQYF.

This clonotype has at least ten counts. The V call is TRBV3-1, the J call TRBJ2-2; D perhaps matches TRBD2 (5 bases). CDR3 length: 15 residues. Germline V gene sequence: CDR1 LGHDT, CDR2 YNNKEL (reference sequence). Trimming left V 1 base short and J 4 bases short, with 10 bases between. The CDR3 spells CASSQGWEITGELFF. DNA of the CDR3: TGTGCCAGCAGCCAAGGGTGGGAGATCACCGGGGAGCTGTTTTTT.

Comment on this clonotype: A much larger clone sits a single nucleotide away, making a read error possible. J is TRBJ2-5 and V is TRBV29-1; perhaps TRBD1 as D (6 bases). CDR3 length: 12 residues. Looked up from germline, CDR1 is SQVTM and CDR2 is ANQGSEA. The CDR3 sequence is CCVGGGGETQYF. Here the CDR3 DNA reads TGCTGCGTTGGTGGGGGCGGAGAGACCCAGTACTTC.

V gene TRBV12-3 or TRBV12-4 combines with J gene TRBJ1-3, with 7 bases that match TRBD1. After removal of 5 bases from V and 4 bases from J, the junction contained 5 bases not matched to a gene. The CDR3 length is 14 residues. As DNA, the CDR3 is TGTGCCAGCAGTCCGCACAGGGGAGGAAACACCATATATTTT. Residues: CASSPHRGGNTIYF.

This clonotype appeared many times. The rearrangement links TRBV7-2 to TRBJ1-1, with TRBD1 as a possible D gene (5 bases). CDR1 is SGHTA, CDR2 FQGNSA, per germline. The CDR3 spans 14 residues. V was cut by 4 bases and J by 6 bases, with 15 bases left in between. CDR3 nucleotides: TGTGCCAGCAGCTCACTCCTCAGGGACCCTGAAGCTTTCTTT. This gives the protein CASSSLLRDPEAFF. The full variable domain, in which reference TRBV7-2 and TRBJ1-1 provide the parts outside the CDR3, is GAGVSQSPSNKVTEKGKDVELRCDPISGHTALYWYRQSLGQGLEFLIYFQGNSAPDKSGLPSDRFSAERTGGSVSTLTIQRTQQEDSAVYLCASSSLLRDPEAFFGQGTRLTVV.